This T cell receptor (beta chain) originates from a study of blood T cell repertoires in COVID-19. Study background: Samples representing acute and convalescent COVID-19 were sourced from the United States, Italy and Spain.

The cohort comprised adults aged about 18 to 90 years residing in approximately 25 US areas. In the original workflow: Amplification of reference gene primers provided the estimated nucleated cell counts. Here immunoSEQ multiplex PCR was the method, and the copy in TCRdb shows in-frame clones only, minus some. The DNA gave D and trimming, while V, J and clone size come from that table. The data show 250,000 to 300,000 clones, roughly 89% seen once. Germline assignment: CDR1 LNHNV and CDR2 YYDKDF (reference sequence). The CDR3 is 14 amino acids. Trimming removed 4 bases at V and 4 bases at J, with 13 bases between.

The source material was PBMCs or T cells enriched from blood (not recorded which). The source of this sequence is a middle-aged man who had recovered from COVID-19. The chain couples TRBV15 to TRBJ2-5; weak D call: TRBD1 (8 bases). CDR3 DNA: TGTGCCACCAGCATGAACAGGGGGGGAGAGACCCAGTACTTC. It is translated as CATSMNRGGETQYF.